These T cell receptor beta chains were read from a single sample in a study of identifying expanded T cells in peripheral blood. Method: immunoSEQ multiplex PCR; TCRdb's copy keeps in-frame clones and lacks some. This sample has 75,000 to 90,000 clones, with about 90% found just once. Sequenced input: blood. The origin of the receptors is a person between 18 and 75 years old in good health. The CDR3 runs from the conserved cysteine through the conserved F or W. Each record gives: clone size, D gene, V gene, J gene, CDR3 DNA, CDR3 protein. The D gene is left open where the match is weak. Only some rows state a clone size, as once, few, many or a class for expanded clones.

>once|NA|TRBV5-1|TRBJ1-2
TGCGCCAGCAGCTCCTCGGGGAACTATGGCTACACCTTC
CASSSSGNYGYTF
>NA|NA|TRBV30|TRBJ1-1
TGTGCCTGGAGTGGGGGGACGGACATGAACACTGAAGCTTTCTTT
CAWSGGTDMNTEAFF
>NA|NA|TRBV23-1|TRBJ1-1
TGCGCCAGCAGTCGGGCGAGAGGGGTTGAAGCTTTCTTT
CASSRARGVEAFF
>NA|NA|TRBV6-1|TRBJ1-1
TGTGCCAGCAGTGAACTCATTGAAGCTTTCTTT
CASSELIEAFF
>NA|NA|TRBV7-9|TRBJ1-5
TGTGCCAGCAGCTTAGCGGGGGCACGCAATCAGCCCCAGCATTTT
CASSLAGARNQPQHF
>few|TRBD2|TRBV7-9|TRBJ2-3
TGTGCCAGCAGCTTAGCGCCAGCTAGCGGGATTGATACGCAGTATTTT
CASSLAPASGIDTQYF
>NA|NA|TRBV5-1|TRBJ1-2
TGCGCCAGCAGCGTAGAACAGGGTTCTGGCTACACCTTC
CASSVEQGSGYTF
>NA|NA|TRBV28|TRBJ1-5
TGTGCCAGCAGTTTGGAGGGGCAGGGGAATCAGCCCCAGCATTTT
CASSLEGQGNQPQHF
>NA|NA|TRBV5-6|TRBJ1-3
TGTGCCAGCAGCTCCAGAGGGGGAACTGGAAACACCATATATTTT
CASSSRGGTGNTIYF
>NA|NA|TRBV27|TRBJ1-6
TGTGCCAGCAGTTTATCGAGGAATTCACCCCTCCACTTT
CASSLSRNSPLHF
>NA|NA|TRBV19|TRBJ2-4
TGTGCCAGTAGTATAGGGGAAGCCAAAAACATTCAGTACTTC
CASSIGEAKNIQYF
>NA|NA|TRBV12-5|TRBJ2-6
TGTGCTAGTCTCTACTCTGGGGCCAACGTCCTGACTTTC
CASLYSGANVLTF
>once|NA|TRBV6-5|TRBJ1-1
TGTGCCAGCAGTTACGAACGGACTAACACTGAAGCTTTCTTT
CASSYERTNTEAFF
>NA|TRBD2|TRBV19|TRBJ2-3
TGTGCCAGTAGTAGGGGACTAGCGGGGGTCACAGATACGCAGTATTTT
CASSRGLAGVTDTQYF
>NA|TRBD2|TRBV5-6|TRBJ2-7
TGTGCCAGCAGCTTGAGACTAGCGGGGAAAACCTACGAGCAGTACTTC
CASSLRLAGKTYEQYF
>once|NA|TRBV27|TRBJ1-1
TGTGCCAGCAGTACCCGGGCCCTGAAACAAACTGAAGCTTTCTTT
CASSTRALKQTEAFF
>NA|NA|TRBV7-2|TRBJ1-2
TGTGCCAGCAGCCTCGGGGCATCTGGAGGCTACACCTTC
CASSLGASGGYTF
>once|NA|TRBV11-2|TRBJ2-2
TGTGCCAGCAGCTTAACGTGGACAAGCGAGGAGCTGTTTTTT
CASSLTWTSEELFF
>NA|NA|TRBV11-3|TRBJ1-1
TGTGCCAGCAGCGCGACTACCAGGGGGAACACTGAAGCTTTCTTT
CASSATTRGNTEAFF
>NA|NA|TRBV18|TRBJ1-5
TGTGCCAGCTCACCACCCGGGGGAGGCAATCAGCCCCAGCATTTT
CASSPPGGGNQPQHF
>NA|NA|TRBV6-1|TRBJ1-6
TGTGCCAGCAGGGAACGGGATATGACAGGCCCTAATTCACCCCTCCACTTT
CASRERDMTGPNSPLHF
>NA|NA|TRBV19|TRBJ2-2
TGTGCCAGTAGTATAGATCGGCGGCGCACCGGGGAGCTGTTTTTT
CASSIDRRRTGELFF
>NA|TRBD2|TRBV5-4|TRBJ2-3
TGTGCCAGCAGATTAGCGGGGGGCCGGCTAGATACGCAGTATTTT
CASRLAGGRLDTQYF
>once|NA|TRBV5-1|TRBJ2-7
TGCGCCAGCAGCTTGATGGGGTCCGTTACAGGGACCGAGCAGTACTTC
CASSLMGSVTGTEQYF
>once|NA|TRBV29-1|TRBJ2-2
TGCAGCGTCCTCGTTCGGGGTGGTCGTACCGGGGAGCTGTTTTTT
CSVLVRGGRTGELFF
>NA|NA|TRBV7-2|TRBJ2-7
TGTGCCAGCAGCCCCACTCCCTACGAGCAGTACTTC
CASSPTPYEQYF
>NA|TRBD2|TRBV29-1|TRBJ2-7
TGCAGCGTCACCCAGCGGACTAGCGGGAGCCCCTACGAGCAGTACTTC
CSVTQRTSGSPYEQYF
>NA|NA|TRBV11-2|TRBJ2-7
TGTGCCAGCAGCTTAGATCTGGACTATTCCTACGAGCAGTACTTC
CASSLDLDYSYEQYF
>NA|TRBD1|TRBV5-4|TRBJ1-2
TGTGCCAGCAGCAACACAGGGGGCGCAGGCGGCTACACCTTC
CASSNTGGAGGYTF
>once|NA|TRBV7-2|TRBJ1-2
TGTGCCAGCAGCTTCAGTTCCGGGAACTATGGCTACACCTTC
CASSFSSGNYGYTF
>NA|NA|TRBV18|TRBJ2-7
TGTGCCAGCTCACCCTCCCCCCGGAACGAGCAGTACTTC
CASSPSPRNEQYF
>many|NA|TRBV9|TRBJ1-3
TGTGCCAGCAGCGCCGGTGGCAGCTCTGGAAACACCATATATTTT
CASSAGGSSGNTIYF
>NA|TRBD1|TRBV7-3|TRBJ1-2
TGTGCCAGCAGCCCTGGACAGGGATTCGGCTATGGCTACACCTTC
CASSPGQGFGYGYTF
>NA|NA|TRBV11-2|TRBJ1-6
TGTGCCAGCAGTCTAACCCCAAGGCTGGATTCACCCCTCCACTTT
CASSLTPRLDSPLHF
>few|NA|TRBV15|TRBJ1-6
TGTGCCACCAGCAGAGAGCGGGATAGTAATTCACCCCTCCACTTT
CATSRERDSNSPLHF
>NA|TRBD1|TRBV19|TRBJ2-2
TGTGCCAGTAGTGTCTCGGACAGGGAAACCGGGGAGCTGTTTTTT
CASSVSDRETGELFF
>once|TRBD1|TRBV4-2|TRBJ1-1
TGTGCCAGCAGGAGCCGAGGGGGCGGAAACACTGAAGCTTTCTTT
CASRSRGGGNTEAFF
>NA|TRBD1|TRBV6-1|TRBJ1-1
TGTGCCAGCAGCCGGGGACAGGAAGCTTTCTTT
CASSRGQEAFF
>NA|NA|TRBV30|TRBJ2-1
TGTGCCTGGAGTGCCCGGGACCTTTACAATGAGCAGTTCTTC
CAWSARDLYNEQFF
>NA|NA|TRBV28|TRBJ1-4
TGTGCCAGCAGTCCCAATCAAGCAACTAATGAAAAACTGTTTTTT
CASSPNQATNEKLFF
>NA|NA|TRBV19|TRBJ2-7
TGTGCCAGTAGTATAGGGTATCGGTCAGACGAGCAGTACTTC
CASSIGYRSDEQYF
>NA|NA|TRBV5-4|TRBJ2-1
TGTGCCAGCAGCTCCCTGGAGATGGGCCGCTACAATGAGCAGTTCTTC
CASSSLEMGRYNEQFF
>once|NA|TRBV30|TRBJ2-5
TGTGCCTGGGAAGGATTGGGGGAGACCCAGTACTTC
CAWEGLGETQYF
>NA|TRBD1|TRBV7-8|TRBJ2-1
TGTGCCAGCAGCCTTGACAGGGGGGGTTACAATGAGCAGTTCTTC
CASSLDRGGYNEQFF
>few|NA|TRBV30|TRBJ2-2
TGTGCCTGGAATGGGGACTACACCGGGGAGCTGTTTTTT
CAWNGDYTGELFF
>NA|NA|TRBV27|TRBJ1-2
TGTGCCAGCAGTACGATGGGGGGTGTTGGCTACACCTTC
CASSTMGGVGYTF
>NA|TRBD1|TRBV19|TRBJ1-1
TGTGCCAGTAGTCTAGGACAGGAGAACACTGAAGCTTTCTTT
CASSLGQENTEAFF
>few|NA|TRBV6-5|TRBJ2-7
TGTGCCAGCAGTTGGGGGGGGGCGGAGACCTACGAGCAGTACTTC
CASSWGGAETYEQYF
>NA|TRBD2|TRBV2|TRBJ2-1
TGTGCCAGCGTGCTGAGGACTAGCGGGAGGCCCTCCACCTACAATGAGCAGTTCTTC
CASVLRTSGRPSTYNEQFF
>NA|TRBD2|TRBV7-2|TRBJ2-7
TGTGCCAGCAGCCCCCGACTAGCGGGGGGGATATCCGAGCAGTACTTC
CASSPRLAGGISEQYF